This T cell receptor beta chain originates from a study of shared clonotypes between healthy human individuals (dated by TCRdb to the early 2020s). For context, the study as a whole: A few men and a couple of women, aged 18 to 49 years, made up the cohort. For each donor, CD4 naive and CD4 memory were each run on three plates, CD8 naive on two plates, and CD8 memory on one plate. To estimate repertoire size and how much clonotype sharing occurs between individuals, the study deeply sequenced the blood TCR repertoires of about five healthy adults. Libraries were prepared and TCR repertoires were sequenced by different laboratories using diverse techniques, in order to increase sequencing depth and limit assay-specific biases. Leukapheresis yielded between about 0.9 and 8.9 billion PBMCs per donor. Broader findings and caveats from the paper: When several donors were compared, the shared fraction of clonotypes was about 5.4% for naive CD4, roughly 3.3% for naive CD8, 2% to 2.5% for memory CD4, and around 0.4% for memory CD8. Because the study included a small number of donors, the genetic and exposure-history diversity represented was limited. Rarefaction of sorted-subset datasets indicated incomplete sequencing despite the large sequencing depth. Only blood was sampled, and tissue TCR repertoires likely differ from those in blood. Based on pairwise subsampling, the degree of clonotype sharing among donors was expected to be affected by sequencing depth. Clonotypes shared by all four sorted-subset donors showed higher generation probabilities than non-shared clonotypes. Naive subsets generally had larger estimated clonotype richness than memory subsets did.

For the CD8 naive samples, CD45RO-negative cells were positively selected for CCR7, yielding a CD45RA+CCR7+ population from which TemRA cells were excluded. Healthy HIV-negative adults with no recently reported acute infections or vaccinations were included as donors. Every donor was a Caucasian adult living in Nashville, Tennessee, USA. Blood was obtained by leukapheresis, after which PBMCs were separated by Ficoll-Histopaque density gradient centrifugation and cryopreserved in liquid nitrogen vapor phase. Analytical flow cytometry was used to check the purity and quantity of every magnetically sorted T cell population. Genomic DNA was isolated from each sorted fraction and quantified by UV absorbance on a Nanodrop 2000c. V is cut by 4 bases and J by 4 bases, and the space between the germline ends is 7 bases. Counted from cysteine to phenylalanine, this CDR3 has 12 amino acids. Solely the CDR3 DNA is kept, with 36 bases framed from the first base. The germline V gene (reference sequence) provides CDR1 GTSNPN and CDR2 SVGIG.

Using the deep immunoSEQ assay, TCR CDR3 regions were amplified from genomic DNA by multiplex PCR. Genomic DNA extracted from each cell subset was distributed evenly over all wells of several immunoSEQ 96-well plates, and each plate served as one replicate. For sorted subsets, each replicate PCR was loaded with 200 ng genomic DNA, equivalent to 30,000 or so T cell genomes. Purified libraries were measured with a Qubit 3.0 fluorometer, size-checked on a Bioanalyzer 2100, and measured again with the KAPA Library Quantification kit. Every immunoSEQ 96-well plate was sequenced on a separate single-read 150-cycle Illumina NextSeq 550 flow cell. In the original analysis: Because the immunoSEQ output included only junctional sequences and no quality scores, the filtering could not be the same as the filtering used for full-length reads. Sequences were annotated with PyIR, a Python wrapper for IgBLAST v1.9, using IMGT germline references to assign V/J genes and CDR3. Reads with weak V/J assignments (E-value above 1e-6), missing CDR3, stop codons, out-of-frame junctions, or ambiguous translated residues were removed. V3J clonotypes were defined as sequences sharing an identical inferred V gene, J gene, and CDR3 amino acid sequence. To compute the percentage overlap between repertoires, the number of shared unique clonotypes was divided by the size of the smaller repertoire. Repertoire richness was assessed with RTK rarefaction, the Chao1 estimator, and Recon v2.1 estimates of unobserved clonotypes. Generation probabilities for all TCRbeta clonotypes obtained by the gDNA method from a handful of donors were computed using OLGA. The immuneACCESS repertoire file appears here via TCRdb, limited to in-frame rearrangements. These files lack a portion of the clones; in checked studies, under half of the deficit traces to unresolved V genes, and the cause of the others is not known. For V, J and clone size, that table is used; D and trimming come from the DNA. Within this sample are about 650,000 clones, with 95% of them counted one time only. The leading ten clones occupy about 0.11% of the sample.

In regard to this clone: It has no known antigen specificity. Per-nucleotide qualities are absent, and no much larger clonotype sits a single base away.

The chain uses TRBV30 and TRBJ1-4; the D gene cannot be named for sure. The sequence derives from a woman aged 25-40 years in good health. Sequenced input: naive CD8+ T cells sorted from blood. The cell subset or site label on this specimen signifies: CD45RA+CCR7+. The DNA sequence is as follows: TGTGCCTGGACGCTGGGTAATGAAAAACTGTTTTTT. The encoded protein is CAWTLGNEKLFF.